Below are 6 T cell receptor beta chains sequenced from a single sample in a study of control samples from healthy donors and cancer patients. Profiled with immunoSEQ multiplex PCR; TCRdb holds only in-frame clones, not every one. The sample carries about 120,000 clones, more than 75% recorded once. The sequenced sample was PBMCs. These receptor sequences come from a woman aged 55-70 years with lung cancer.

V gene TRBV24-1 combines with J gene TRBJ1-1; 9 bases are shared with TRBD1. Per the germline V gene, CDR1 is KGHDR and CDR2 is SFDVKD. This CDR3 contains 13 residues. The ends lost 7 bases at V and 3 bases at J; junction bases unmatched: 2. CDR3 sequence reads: CATRDRGYTEAFF. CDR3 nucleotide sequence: TGTGCCACCAGGGACAGGGGATACACTGAAGCTTTCTTT.

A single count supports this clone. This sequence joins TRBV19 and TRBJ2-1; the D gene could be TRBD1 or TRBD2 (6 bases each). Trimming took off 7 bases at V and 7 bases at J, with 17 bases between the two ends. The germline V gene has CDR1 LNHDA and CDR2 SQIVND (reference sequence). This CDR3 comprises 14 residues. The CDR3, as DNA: TGTGCCAGTACGGACGCCGGGGGCAGAAATGAGCAGTTCTTC. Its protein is CASTDAGGRNEQFF.

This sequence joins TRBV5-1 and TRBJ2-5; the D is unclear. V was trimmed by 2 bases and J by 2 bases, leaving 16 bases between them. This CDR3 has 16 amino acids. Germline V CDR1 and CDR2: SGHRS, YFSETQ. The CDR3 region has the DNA TGCGCCAGCAGCTTCTCACCCCCCGGCTCTCAAGAGACCCAGTACTTC. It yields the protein CASSFSPPGSQETQYF.

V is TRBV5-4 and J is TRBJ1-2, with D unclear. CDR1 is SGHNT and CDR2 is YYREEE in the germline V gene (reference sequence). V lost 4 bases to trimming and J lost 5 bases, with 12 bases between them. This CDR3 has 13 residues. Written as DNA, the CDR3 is TGTGCCAGCAGCCTGTTGACGGGATATGGCTACACCTTC. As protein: CASSLLTGYGYTF.

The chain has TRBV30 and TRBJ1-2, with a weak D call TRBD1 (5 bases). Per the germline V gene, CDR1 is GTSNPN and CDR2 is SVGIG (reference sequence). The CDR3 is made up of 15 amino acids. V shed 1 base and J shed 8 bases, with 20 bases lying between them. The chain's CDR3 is CAWSAYSGERGGYTF. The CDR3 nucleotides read TGTGCCTGGAGTGCGTACTCGGGGGAACGGGGAGGCTACACCTTC.

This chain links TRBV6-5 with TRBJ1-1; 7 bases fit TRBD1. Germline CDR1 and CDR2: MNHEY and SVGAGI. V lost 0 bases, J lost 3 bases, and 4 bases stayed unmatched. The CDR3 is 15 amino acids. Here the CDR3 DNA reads TGTGCCAGCAGTTACTCGGGAGGGGGCTACACTGAAGCTTTCTTT. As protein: CASSYSGGGYTEAFF.